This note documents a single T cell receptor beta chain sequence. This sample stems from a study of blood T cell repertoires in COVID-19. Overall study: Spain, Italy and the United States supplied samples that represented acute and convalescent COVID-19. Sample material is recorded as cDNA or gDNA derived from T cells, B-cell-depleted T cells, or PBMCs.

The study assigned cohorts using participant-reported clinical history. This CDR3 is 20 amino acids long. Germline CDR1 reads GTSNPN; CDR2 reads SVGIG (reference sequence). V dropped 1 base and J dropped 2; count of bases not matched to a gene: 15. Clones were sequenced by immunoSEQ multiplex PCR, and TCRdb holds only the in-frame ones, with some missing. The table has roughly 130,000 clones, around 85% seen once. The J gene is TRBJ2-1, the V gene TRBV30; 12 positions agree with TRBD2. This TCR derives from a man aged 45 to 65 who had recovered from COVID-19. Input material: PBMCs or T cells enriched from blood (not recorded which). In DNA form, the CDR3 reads TGTGCCTGGAGTGGCTTACTAGCGGGGGGACAACTATCGACCTACAATGAGCAGTTCTTC. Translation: CAWSGLLAGGQLSTYNEQFF.